Below are 18 T cell receptor beta chains sequenced from a single sample in a study of post-analysis software for immune sequencing data. Notes on the study in general: Roughly five TRBV segments occurring more often in patients than controls included TRBV5-6, TRBV5-1 and TRBV20-1.

Antigens for these TCRs are unknown. TCR beta cDNA libraries included unique molecular identifiers. In TCRdb, the PCR reads were re-called with MiXCR into one record per CDR3 protein. The sample lists around 400,000 distinct CDR3 sequences, 39% seen once, with 7.6% in the top ten. The sample comprised blood. These receptors came from a girl aged 2-10 years with multiple sclerosis.

This chain links TRBV9 with TRBJ2-1, with 7 bases lining up with TRBD2. Germline lookup yields CDR1 SGDLS and CDR2 YYNGEE. The CDR3 covers 16 residues. V lost 4 bases, J lost 4 bases, and 11 bases stayed unmatched. In DNA form, the CDR3 reads TGTGCCAGCAGCTTTAGAGGACTAGAGGGTTACAATGAGCAGTTCTTC. This codes for CASSFRGLEGYNEQFF.

The chain combines TRBV20-1 with TRBJ1-4; tentative D call: TRBD1 (5 bases). Germline V lookup: CDR1 DFQATT, CDR2 SNEGSKA (reference sequence). V lost 6 bases and J lost 6, with 17 bases in between. The CDR3 totals 14 residues. As DNA, the CDR3 is TGCAGTGCCCCTCGGCAAACGGGGCATGAAAAACTGTTTTTT. Encoded protein: CSAPRQTGHEKLFF.

This clonotype was seen a few times. The CDR3, as DNA: TGCAGTGCTAGAATAGATAGCGGGGGGTCCCCCTCCTACAATGAGCAGTTCTTC. Protein product: CSARIDSGGSPSYNEQFF. The chain joins TRBV20-1 to TRBJ2-1; TRBD2 agrees at 10 bases. From germline, CDR1 is DFQATT and CDR2 SNEGSKA (reference sequence). V dropped 2 bases and J dropped 0; count of bases not matched to a gene: 10. This CDR3 comprises 18 residues.

CDR3 nucleotide sequence: TGCGCCAGCAGCTTGTCCCAGGACACGGCCGCGTGGGATACGCAGTATTTT. Encoded protein: CASSLSQDTAAWDTQYF. The chain couples TRBV5-1 to TRBJ2-3, with TRBD1 as a possible D gene (5 bases). V was shortened by 1 base and J by 6 bases, with 21 bases between the two germline ends. This CDR3 is 17 amino acids long. Germline CDR1 is SGHRS and CDR2 is YFSETQ.

V and J are TRBV28 and TRBJ2-3; D ambiguous. CDR3 length: 13 residues. Germline-derived CDR1 and CDR2 are MDHEN and SYDVKM. V was trimmed by 8 bases and J by 0 bases, leaving 9 bases between them. The CDR3 is CASLGLSTDTQYF. The DNA for the CDR3 is TGTGCCAGCTTAGGTCTTAGCACAGATACGCAGTATTTT.

This clonotype was seen a handful of times. V usage is TRBV3-1 and J usage is TRBJ2-7, with D maybe TRBD1 (6 bases). Trimming took off 3 bases at V and 3 bases at J, with 15 bases between the two ends. The CDR3 contains 15 residues. The germline gives CDR1 LGHDT, CDR2 YNNKEL (reference sequence). CDR3 region: CASSQGNRAGYEQYF. DNA for the CDR3: TGTGCCAGCAGCCAGGGCAACAGGGCAGGCTACGAGCAGTACTTC.

J is TRBJ2-5 and V is TRBV4-2, with D possibly being TRBD1 (7 bases). The V and J ends lost 3 bases and 3 bases respectively, with 11 bases between them. The CDR3 sequence is 14 residues long. Germline assignment: CDR1 LGHNA and CDR2 YNFKEQ. CDR3 sequence reads: CASSQDRTKETQYF. CDR3 nucleotide sequence: TGTGCCAGCAGCCAGGACAGGACTAAAGAGACCCAGTACTTC.

A few counts support this clonotype. The chain uses TRBV7-6 and TRBJ2-1; D might be TRBD1 (6 bases). The germline V and J ends were trimmed by 5 bases and 8 bases, with 16 bases remaining between them. CDR3 length: 14 amino acids. Germline CDR1 SGHVS, CDR2 FNYEAQ. The CDR3: CASSEAQGWDEQFF. The CDR3 DNA follows: TGTGCCAGCAGCGAGGCACAGGGCTGGGATGAGCAGTTCTTC. The whole variable domain, filled in from reference TRBV7-6 and TRBJ2-1, reads GAGVSQSPRYKVTKRGQDVALRCDPISGHVSLYWYRQALGQGPEFLTYFNYEAQQDKSGLPNDRFSAERPEGSISTLTIQRTEQRDSAMYRCASSEAQGWDEQFFGPGTRLTVL.

The chain combines TRBV28 with TRBJ1-2, with a tentative D call TRBD1 (5 bases). The CDR3 runs to 13 residues. Trimming shortened V by 3 bases and J by 7 bases, and 12 bases separated the two germline ends. Per germline, CDR1 MDHEN and CDR2 SYDVKM. The CDR3 loop is CASSFRQGGGYTF. DNA for the CDR3: TGTGCCAGCAGTTTCAGGCAGGGCGGTGGCTACACCTTC.

V is TRBV12-3 or TRBV12-4 and J is TRBJ1-5; TRBD1 agrees at 7 bases. This CDR3 has 14 amino acids. Unmatched junction bases numbered 8, after V lost 6 bases and J lost 6 bases. CDR3 sequence (DNA): TGTGCCAGCAGCCGACGGGACAGAGGTCAGCCCCAGCATTTT. Its translation: CASSRRDRGQPQHF.

The chain recombines TRBV20-1 with TRBJ2-7, with D perhaps assigned TRBD1 or TRBD2 (5 bases each). V shed 2 bases and J shed 5 bases, with 16 bases lying between them. Germline-derived CDR1 and CDR2 are DFQATT and SNEGSKA (reference sequence). This CDR3 comprises 14 residues. The CDR3 region has the DNA TGCAGTGCTAGAATTGGGGCTAGCCCCAACGAGCAGTACTTC. The encoded protein is CSARIGASPNEQYF.

V gene TRBV5-1 combines with J gene TRBJ2-3; D tentatively reads TRBD1 or TRBD2 (5 bases each). V lost 4 bases and J lost 5, with 11 bases in between. Germline-derived CDR1 and CDR2 are SGHRS and YFSETQ. The CDR3 length is 13 residues. CDR3 region: CASSTGGGDTQYF. Written as DNA, the CDR3 is TGCGCCAGCAGCACAGGTGGAGGAGATACGCAGTATTTT.

This chain uses TRBV20-1 with TRBJ2-5, with 10 positions matching TRBD1. The germline gives CDR1 DFQATT, CDR2 SNEGSKA (reference sequence). The ends lost 0 bases at V and 11 bases at J; junction bases unmatched: 24. The CDR3 is 19 amino acids. The chain's CDR3 is CSARDPGTGVVKWYNEQYF. The CDR3 nucleotides are TGCAGTGCTAGAGATCCCGGGACAGGGGTGGTCAAATGGTACAATGAGCAGTACTTC.

The chain links TRBV7-9 to TRBJ2-7; 9 bases are shared with TRBD1. CDR1 and CDR2 from the germline V gene are SEHNR and FQNEAQ (reference sequence). V lost 7 bases to trimming and J lost 2 bases; unmatched junction nucleotides: 6. This CDR3 contains 14 residues. In DNA form, the CDR3 reads TGTGCCAGCACCATGACAGGGGGGCCCTACGAGCAGTACTTC. Amino acid sequence: CASTMTGGPYEQYF.

This clonotype was seen more than once but under ten times. V gene TRBV15 combines with J gene TRBJ2-5; D is ambiguous. The ends were cut back, 0 bases at V and 5 bases at J, with 16 bases in the middle. In germline, CDR1 is LNHNV, CDR2 YYDKDF (reference sequence). The CDR3 has 16 residues. CDR3 nucleotides: TGTGCCACCAGCAGAGAAGCTACGGTGGAGACGGAGACCCAGTACTTC. It encodes CATSREATVETETQYF.

This chain joins TRBV5-1 and TRBJ2-3; D remains ambiguous. The CDR3 length is 14 residues. CDR1 SGHRS and CDR2 YFSETQ come from the germline V gene. Deletions cut 1 base from V and 3 bases from J, with 9 bases between. CDR3 sequence: CASSLSAVTDTQYF. CDR3 DNA sequence: TGCGCCAGCAGCTTGTCTGCGGTGACAGATACGCAGTATTTT.

This chain joins TRBV5-6 and TRBJ2-7; D might be TRBD2 (5 bases). Germline V gene data show CDR1 as SGHDT and CDR2 as YYEEEE. This CDR3 is built from 17 residues. Deletions cut 6 bases from V and 0 bases from J, with 22 bases between. The chain's CDR3 is CASITWRTVHSSYEQYF. CDR3 DNA: TGTGCCAGCATAACCTGGAGGACCGTCCACAGCTCCTACGAGCAGTACTTC.

J is TRBJ2-4 and V is TRBV10-3, with 9 positions matching TRBD1. The J call may not be correct, given that the DNA end is closer to TRBJ2-7. This CDR3 spans 13 amino acids. The germline gives CDR1 ENHRY, CDR2 SYGVKD. The chain's CDR3 is CATTGTGISEQYF. The CDR3 DNA sequence: TGTGCCACCACCGGGACAGGGATATCCGAGCAGTACTTC.